A selection of T cell receptor beta chains follows, all from one sample in a study of cytomegalovirus exposure and HLA in healthy donors. Generated by immunoSEQ multiplex PCR, the TCRdb table keeps only in-frame clones and is missing some. The data contain roughly 100,000 clones, around 77% of them singletons. Sequencing used PBMCs. These receptors came from a male donor in good health and CMV-seropositive. Both conserved end residues are trimmed from each CDR3.

J gene,V gene,CDR3 protein
TRBJ2-7,TRBV7-2,ASSLEAREVDEQY
TRBJ2-3,TRBV14,ASSHFKVYAGAGDTQY
TRBJ2-1,TRBV9,ASSVARGLAGDLEQF
TRBJ1-2,TRBV6-4,ASSRGVPGQGANGYT
TRBJ1-4,TRBV19,ASSGQGWEKLF
TRBJ2-1,TRBV7-9,ASSPGTSGSNEQF
TRBJ2-1,TRBV29-1,SVGLSSYNEQF
TRBJ2-3,TRBV15,ATSRGLAGTTQY
TRBJ2-1,TRBV18,ASSIVNEQF
TRBJ2-3,TRBV12-5,ASAPEGGLDTQY
TRBJ2-5,TRBV7-3,ASSLTGLTGVGETQY
TRBJ2-3,TRBV5-1,ASSLVPAPRTSTDTQY
TRBJ2-2,TRBV6-6,ASSYAGGDTGELF
TRBJ1-4,TRBV5-5,ASSLAGGYNEKLF
TRBJ1-5,TRBV19,ASSLREREPQH
TRBJ2-5,TRBV28,ASSLTGRIQETQY
TRBJ2-5,TRBV5-6,ASSLIETSGAETQY
TRBJ2-7,TRBV11-2,ASSSRTALSYEQY
TRBJ2-1,TRBV18,ASSLWTSGRGSYNEQF
TRBJ2-5,TRBV4-1,ASSRLGGRDQETQY
TRBJ1-1,TRBV9,ASSVGGVNTEAF
TRBJ2-5,TRBV6-6,ASSRLVKQETQY
TRBJ1-4,TRBV11-2,ASSRITSGEKLF
TRBJ2-3,TRBV4-3,ASSQDAQGATDTQY
TRBJ2-7,TRBV4-1,ASSHATGGYEQY
TRBJ1-2,TRBV5-1,ASSLAPGESYGYT
TRBJ2-7,TRBV11-2,ASSLQGSEQY